This paragraph reports one TCR beta chain. Antigen specificity is unknown. The data belong to a study of T cell responses to AZD1222 COVID-19 vaccine. Overall study: Analyses pooled second doses at about 4 or about 12 weeks.

Overall study results and limits: Donors, mostly white British, included more females; clonal diversity was possibly underestimated. There were repertoire samples only from the period after the peak T cell response.

The CDR3 has 13 residues. The V end was cut by 10 bases, the J end by 0 bases, with 10 bases between. From germline, CDR1 is MDHEN and CDR2 SYDVKM. Sequencing was performed with immunoSEQ multiplex PCR; in TCRdb, only in-frame clones are kept and a portion is missing. The repertoire holds around 83,000 clones, with roughly 83% as singletons. Sequenced material: peripheral blood, taken on day 0 of AZD1222 vaccination. This chain links TRBV28 with TRBJ2-1; weak D call: TRBD1 (5 bases). This sequence was found in an adult in good health. The chain's CDR3 is CAIVGASYNEQFF. In nucleotides, the CDR3 is TGTGCCATCGTTGGGGCCTCCTACAATGAGCAGTTCTTC. Together with reference TRBV28 and TRBJ2-1, the CDR3 gives the full variable domain: DVKVTQSSRYLVKRTGEKVFLECVQDMDHENMFWYRQDPGLGLRLIYFSYDVKMKEKGDIPEGYSVSREKKERFSLILESASTNQTSMYLCAIVGASYNEQFFGPGTRLTVL.